Following are 14 T cell receptor beta chains from one sample sequenced in a study of post-analysis software for immune sequencing data. Study-wide results and caveats: Five TRBV segments, including TRBV5-6, TRBV5-1 and TRBV20-1, were more frequent in patients than controls.

Tagging with unique molecular identifiers was a feature of the TCR beta cDNA libraries. TCRdb itself ran the PCR reads through MiXCR, one entry per CDR3 protein. The data hold hundreds of thousands of distinct CDR3 sequences, with approximately 60% observed a single time. Their antigens are not known. Sequenced sample: blood. The receptors originated from a girl aged 2 to 9 with multiple sclerosis.

V gene TRBV10-2 combines with J gene TRBJ2-5; TRBD2 matches at 10 bases. Near its end, the DNA agrees better with TRBJ2-7, so the J call may be wrong. From germline, CDR1 is WSHSY and CDR2 SAAADI. This CDR3 contains 16 residues. The CDR3 nucleotides are TGCGCCAGCAGTACCAGCCTAGCGGGAGTGGGGGACGAGCAGTACTTC. It is translated as CASSTSLAGVGDEQYF.

This clonotype has more than one count but fewer than ten. This chain links TRBV6-6 with TRBJ2-1, with 8 bases that match TRBD2. V was pared by 6 bases and J by 8 bases, with 15 bases of the junction left unmatched. This CDR3 has 16 amino acids. Germline CDR1 and CDR2: MNHNY and SVGAGI (reference sequence). The CDR3 here is CASRLRWREESDEQFF. CDR3 sequence (DNA): TGTGCCAGCAGATTACGGTGGCGGGAGGAGAGCGATGAGCAGTTCTTC.

This clonotype has just a few counts. The genes are TRBV7-9 and TRBJ2-6; no firm D call. The germline gives CDR1 SEHNR, CDR2 FQNEAQ (reference sequence). This CDR3 spans 15 amino acids. V dropped 5 bases and J dropped 1 base, with 9 bases sitting between them. In DNA form, the CDR3 reads TGTGCCAGCAGCGACCCTAGGTCTGGGGCCAACGTCCTGACTTTC. The encoded protein is CASSDPRSGANVLTF.

This clonotype turned up a few times. The V and J genes are TRBV10-3 and TRBJ2-5, with a weak D call TRBD2 (5 bases). Trimming pared 0 bases from V and 5 bases from J, leaving 13 bases between. The germline V gene has CDR1 ENHRY and CDR2 SYGVKD. The CDR3 is 15 amino acids. As DNA, the CDR3 is TGTGCCATCAGTGAGTCAGGACTGGCTCAGGAGACCCAGTACTTC. It codes for CAISESGLAQETQYF.

The CDR3 loop reads CASSLDGQGALEQYF. In nucleotides, the CDR3 is TGTGCCAGCAGCTTAGATGGACAGGGGGCGTTAGAGCAGTACTTC. This chain joins TRBV7-2 and TRBJ2-7, with TRBD1 matching over 11 bases. V was clipped by 1 base and J by 7 bases; unmatched bases: 6. CDR3 length: 15 residues. In germline, CDR1 is SGHTA, CDR2 FQGNSA.

This chain joins TRBV29-1 and TRBJ2-6; 7 bases map to TRBD1. The CDR3 sequence is 14 residues long. V shed 7 bases and J 13 bases; nucleotides not matched to a gene: 16. CDR1 is SQVTM, CDR2 ANQGSEA, per germline. The CDR3 DNA is TGCAGCGCTCCCGCCGGGACAGCCGGCCATGTCCTGACTTTC. Protein sequence: CSAPAGTAGHVLTF.

The V call is TRBV29-1, the J call TRBJ1-2, with 8 bases that match TRBD1. Trimming took 4 bases from V and 4 from J; bases not matched to a gene: 5. Germline CDR1 SQVTM, CDR2 ANQGSEA. The CDR3 has 13 residues. In nucleotides, the CDR3 is TGCAGCGTTGTGTGGGACAGGCCCTATGGCTACACCTTC. It codes for CSVVWDRPYGYTF.

This CDR3 is CASSEGTATTDTQYF. The CDR3 nucleotides are TGCGCCAGCAGTGAGGGGACAGCAACGACGGATACGCAGTATTTT. The J gene is TRBJ2-3, the V gene TRBV10-2; 7 nucleotides line up with TRBD1. V trimming: 2 bases; J trimming: 6 bases; junction bases outside the gene matches: 8. Germline CDR1 reads WSHSY; CDR2 reads SAAADI. The CDR3 loop spans 15 amino acids.

This clonotype turned up a few times. This chain links TRBV6-6 with TRBJ2-7; TRBD2 matches at 7 bases. Looked up from germline, CDR1 is MNHNY and CDR2 is SVGAGI (reference sequence). The V and J ends lost 6 bases and 7 bases, in that order; junction bases with no gene match: 9. CDR3 length equals 13 residues. The CDR3, as DNA: TGTGCCAGCAGCTTAGGGACTAAGGGAGAGCAGTACTTC. It is translated as CASSLGTKGEQYF.

This clonotype was detected a few times. The chain carries TRBV12-3 or TRBV12-4 and TRBJ2-5, with TRBD1 matching over 7 bases. Matching the DNA end better, TRBJ2-7 makes the J call doubtful. The CDR3 is 13 amino acids. This chain's CDR3 is CASSTGALYEQYF. CDR3 sequence (DNA): TGTGCCAGCAGTACAGGGGCCCTCTACGAGCAGTACTTC.

The count of this clonotype is one. As the CDR3 is not closed by the conserved phenylalanine or tryptophan, this likely results from a read error. The chain joins TRBV10-3 to TRBJ2-1; 10 positions match TRBD2. The V gene end was trimmed by 4 bases and the J gene end by 6 bases; junction bases not matched to a gene: 12. Germline V gene lookup returns CDR1 ENHRY and CDR2 SYGVKD. This CDR3 region has 17 residues. Here the CDR3 reads CAISALQREGSGNEQFS. Written as DNA, the CDR3 is TGTGCCATCAGTGCCCTTCAGCGGGAGGGGTCGGGCAATGAGCAGTTCTCC.

V is TRBV11-2 and J is TRBJ2-3, with D uncertain. This CDR3 region has 13 residues. Germline CDR1 is SGHAT and CDR2 is FQNNGV. Trimming shortened V by 5 bases and J by 2 bases, and 8 bases separated the two germline ends. The CDR3 sequence: CASSPWITDTQYF. CDR3 DNA: TGTGCCAGCAGCCCCTGGATCACAGATACGCAGTATTTT.

The chain recombines TRBV29-1 with TRBJ2-7; possible D gene TRBD2, 6 bases. CDR3 length: 14 residues. V lost 8 bases and J lost 7, with 24 bases in between. Germline lookup yields CDR1 SQVTM and CDR2 ANQGSEA. The CDR3 DNA follows: TGCAGCACCTGGTTAACGGGAGTGGACAATGAGCAGTACTTC. This encodes CSTWLTGVDNEQYF.

This rearrangement joins TRBV6-2 or TRBV6-3 to TRBJ2-1, with 13 nucleotides matching TRBD2. Germline V gene data show CDR1 as MNHEY and CDR2 as SVGEGT. The V gene end was trimmed by 6 bases and the J gene end by 5 bases; junction bases not matched to a gene: 4. The CDR3 sequence is 15 residues long. CDR3 sequence (DNA): TGTGCCAGCAGCCGGACTAGCGGGGGCCACAATGAGCAGTTCTTC. Its translation is CASSRTSGGHNEQFF.